This TCR beta chain appears in the sequencing data of a study of shared clonotypes between healthy human individuals. Study results and limitations: Naive subsets generally exceeded memory subsets in estimated richness. A handful of donors had 4% to 5% of their naive CD4 clonotypes in common.

In regard to this clone: As yet, its antigen is unknown.

The CDR3 length is 15 residues. Per germline, CDR1 MNHEY and CDR2 SVGAGI. The V gene lost 3 bases and the J gene lost 1 base, with 10 bases spanning the gap. Sequenced by immunoSEQ multiplex PCR; TCRdb stores in-frame clones only, minus some. The sample records approximately 2.4 million clones, approximately 94% being singletons. The chain is built from TRBV6-5 and TRBJ1-3; D gene uncertain. This sequence was found in a man younger than 35 in good health. Sequencing was performed on naive CD4+ T cells sorted from blood. Regarding subset: CD45RA+ positively selected. The CDR3 nucleotides read TGTGCCAGCAGTTATACAGCCCCGTCTGGAAACACCATATATTTT. This translates into CASSYTAPSGNTIYF.